A single sample is the source of the 3 T cell receptor beta chains below, sequenced in a study of T cell responses to AZD1222 COVID-19 vaccine. Sequenced by immunoSEQ multiplex PCR; TCRdb stores in-frame clones only, minus some. The sample lists 140,000 or so clones, 91% seen once, with around 8% in the top ten. The sequencing here drew on peripheral blood, taken 28 days after the second dose of the MenACWY control vaccine. Receptor source: an adult who received the MenACWY meningococcal vaccine as a control.

This clone was detected only once. The chain couples TRBV28 to TRBJ2-7, with 13 positions matching TRBD2. The CDR3 length is 17 residues. Germline lookup yields CDR1 MDHEN and CDR2 SYDVKM. The V segment lost 8 bases and the J segment 1 base; nucleotides outside the gene matches: 11. CDR3 bases: TGTGCCAGCTCTCTGGGACTAGCGGGGTCTTCTTCCTACGAGCAGTACTTC. Encoded protein: CASSLGLAGSSSYEQYF. The entire variable domain, with the rest obtained from reference TRBV28 and TRBJ2-7, is as follows: DVKVTQSSRYLVKRTGEKVFLECVQDMDHENMFWYRQDPGLGLRLIYFSYDVKMKEKGDIPEGYSVSREKKERFSLILESASTNQTSMYLCASSLGLAGSSSYEQYFGPGTRLTVT.

This sequence joins TRBV28 and TRBJ2-3, with a possible D match to TRBD2 (5 bases). With 4 bases removed from V and 1 base from J, the gap between germline ends came to 12 bases. The CDR3 has 15 amino acids. From germline, CDR1 is MDHEN and CDR2 SYDVKM. CDR3 nucleotides: TGTGCCAGCAGTTCCCTTGGGAGAGGCACAGATACGCAGTATTTT. It encodes CASSSLGRGTDTQYF.

The rearrangement joins TRBV28 to TRBJ2-7, with 10 bases that match TRBD2. The junction had 7 bases not matched to a gene; V was cut back by 1 base and J by 1 base. Per the germline V gene, CDR1 is MDHEN and CDR2 is SYDVKM. This CDR3 has 17 amino acids. CDR3 sequence (DNA): TGTGCCAGCAGTTTATCACTAGCGGGGTTCCGATCCTACGAGCAGTACTTC. As protein: CASSLSLAGFRSYEQYF.